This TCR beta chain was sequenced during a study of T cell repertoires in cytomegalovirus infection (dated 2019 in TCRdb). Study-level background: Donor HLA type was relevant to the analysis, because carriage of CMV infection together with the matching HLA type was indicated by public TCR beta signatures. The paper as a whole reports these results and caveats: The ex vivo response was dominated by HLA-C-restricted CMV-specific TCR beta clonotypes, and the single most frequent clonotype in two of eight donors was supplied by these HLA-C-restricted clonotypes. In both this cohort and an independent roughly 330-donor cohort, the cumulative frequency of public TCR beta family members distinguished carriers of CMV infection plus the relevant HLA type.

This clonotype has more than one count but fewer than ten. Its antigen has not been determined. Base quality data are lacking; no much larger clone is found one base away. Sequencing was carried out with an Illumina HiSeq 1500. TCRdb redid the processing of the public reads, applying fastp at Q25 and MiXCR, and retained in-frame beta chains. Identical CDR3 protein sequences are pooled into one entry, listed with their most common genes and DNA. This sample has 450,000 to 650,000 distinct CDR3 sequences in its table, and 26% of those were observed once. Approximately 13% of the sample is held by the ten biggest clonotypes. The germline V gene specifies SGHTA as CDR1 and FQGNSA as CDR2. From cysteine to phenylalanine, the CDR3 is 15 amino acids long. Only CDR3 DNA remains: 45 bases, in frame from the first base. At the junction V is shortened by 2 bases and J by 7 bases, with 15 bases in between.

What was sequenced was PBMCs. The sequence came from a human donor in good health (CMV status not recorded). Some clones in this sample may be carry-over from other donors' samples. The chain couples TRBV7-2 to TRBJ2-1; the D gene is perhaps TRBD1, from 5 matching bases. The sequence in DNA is TGTGCCAGCAGCTTATTTGCAGGGTTCATGAATGAGCAGTTCTTC. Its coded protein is CASSLFAGFMNEQFF.